This T cell receptor beta chain originates from a study of T cells in localized non-small cell lung cancer. Findings of the study overall: With higher T cell density in blood came longer overall survival.

There are 15 residues in the CDR3. Trimming removed 6 bases from V and 7 bases from J, with 21 bases in between. CDR1 is MDHEN, CDR2 SYDVKM, per germline. In the case of this clone: No antigen is known for it.

Produced via immunoSEQ multiplex PCR; TCRdb's table is partial and in-frame only. The repertoire holds roughly 6,000 clones, 80% to 90% seen once, with about three fifths in the top ten. This clonotype was sampled from a female donor older than 55 with stage II lung adenocarcinoma. The starting material was peripheral blood mononuclear cells, obtained before any cancer treatment. This chain links TRBV28 with TRBJ1-2; possible D gene TRBD1, 5 bases. DNA for the CDR3: TGTGCCAGCAGCTCCCTAGGGGTAGGGGTTGTTGGCTACACCTTC. Its protein is CASSSLGVGVVGYTF.